The present T cell receptor beta chain was sequenced within a study of T cells after posttransplantation cyclophosphamide. Study-wide results and caveats: Donor CD8+ memory clones often dominated recipient blood repertoires at later times. Recipient CMV seropositivity and CMV reactivation strongly tracked TRB clonality.

With respect to this clone: Antigen: not known.

Cells defined as naive were viable CD3+CD4+ or CD3+CD8+ and CCR7+CD45RA+CD45RO-CD95-CD27+CD28+. Germline assignment: CDR1 SGHTA and CDR2 FQGNSA. V lost 6 bases and J lost 4; bases outside the gene matches: 7. The CDR3 runs 14 residues. Only in-frame clones appear in the TCRdb table, and some are missing; sequencing was by immunoSEQ multiplex PCR. The table has more than 30,000 clones, about nine tenths seen once. V usage is TRBV7-2 and J usage is TRBJ2-7; 9 bases are shared with TRBD1. Sequenced material: naive CD4+ T cells sorted from PBMCs. The sequence was obtained from a woman aged 55-69 years in good health, CMV-negative, and a related stem cell transplant donor. Here the CDR3 DNA reads TGTGCCAGCAGTCCCGGGACAGGGCGATACGAGCAGTACTTC. This gives the protein CASSPGTGRYEQYF.